The 24 T cell receptor beta chains listed next were all sequenced from one sample in a study of T cell repertoires in cytomegalovirus infection. In TCRdb, the reads were re-called with MiXCR into one record per CDR3 protein. The sample contains about 680,000 distinct CDR3 sequences, approximately 24% of which appear only once. The material sequenced was CD8+ T cells from PBMCs. Source of these receptors: a human donor in good health (CMV status not recorded). Some clones in this sample may be carry-over from other donors' samples.

The chain recombines TRBV9 with TRBJ2-5, with 7 positions matching TRBD2. The trim removed 7 bases at V and 1 base at J, leaving 7 bases unmatched. Germline lookup yields CDR1 SGDLS and CDR2 YYNGEE. This CDR3 contains 14 residues. The CDR3 DNA reads as TGTGCCAGCGGAGAGGGAGGGCGCCAAGAGACCCAGTACTTC. This sequence encodes CASGEGGRQETQYF.

This clonotype was found many times. V and J are TRBV6-6 and TRBJ2-7; possibly TRBD2 for D (6 bases). Germline values: CDR1 MNHNY, CDR2 SVGAGI (reference sequence). This CDR3 is 13 amino acids long. The germline V and J ends were trimmed by 4 bases and 3 bases, with 10 bases remaining between them. CDR3 nucleotide sequence: TGTGCCAGCAGTTGGGGAGGAGGCTACGAGCAGTACTTC. It codes for CASSWGGGYEQYF.

This clonotype has more than one count but fewer than ten. The chain combines TRBV2 with TRBJ1-1; D is ambiguous. Deletions cut 7 bases from V and 5 bases from J, with 11 bases between. Germline assignment: CDR1 SNHLY and CDR2 FYNNEI. The length of the CDR3 is 12 residues. CDR3 in DNA: TGTGCCAGCATTCCACTTCGAACTGAAGCTTTCTTT. Protein product: CASIPLRTEAFF.

The genes are TRBV28 and TRBJ1-1; a possible D gene is TRBD1 (5 bases). This CDR3 region has 15 residues. Germline V CDR1 and CDR2: MDHEN, SYDVKM. Trimming pared 4 bases from V and 7 bases from J, leaving 19 bases between. CDR3 in DNA: TGTGCCAGCAGTTCATTGGGAGGGGTGCACTTTGAAGCTTTCTTT. Translated, it gives CASSSLGGVHFEAFF.

The V and J genes are TRBV29-1 and TRBJ1-2, with D maybe TRBD1 (6 bases). The CDR3 length is 14 residues. The germline V gene encodes CDR1 SQVTM and CDR2 ANQGSEA. Trimming removed 6 bases from V and 3 bases from J, with 17 bases in between. The CDR3 sequence is CSVPSDRWDYGYTF. CDR3 DNA: TGCAGCGTCCCTTCAGACAGGTGGGACTATGGCTACACCTTC.

The gene calls are TRBV28 and TRBJ2-7; D is perhaps TRBD2 (5 bases). Germline CDR1 and CDR2: MDHEN and SYDVKM. The CDR3 runs 14 residues. Trimming took 5 bases from V and 0 from J, leaving 11 bases between them. The CDR3 DNA sequence: TGTGCCAGCAGTGAGGGCGAGAACTCCTACGAGCAGTACGTC. Encoded protein: CASSEGENSYEQYV.

The chain joins TRBV7-9 to TRBJ1-1; a possible D gene is TRBD1 (5 bases). The CDR3 covers 15 residues. The V and J ends lost 6 bases and 0 bases respectively, with 14 bases between them. Germline CDR1 is SEHNR and CDR2 is FQNEAQ (reference sequence). The CDR3 reads CASRPPGGMNTEAFF. CDR3 coding DNA: TGTGCCAGCAGGCCTCCGGGGGGTATGAACACTGAAGCTTTCTTT.

The chain combines TRBV27 with TRBJ1-1; 7 positions match TRBD1. This CDR3 is built from 15 residues. Trimming removed 6 bases from V and 4 bases from J; junction bases left unmatched: 11. CDR1 and CDR2 from the germline V gene are MNHEY and SMNVEV (reference sequence). The chain's CDR3 is CASSDREKLFTEAFF. The CDR3 region has the DNA TGTGCCAGCAGCGACAGGGAGAAGTTATTCACTGAAGCTTTCTTT.

This chain uses TRBV5-4 with TRBJ1-2; 9 bases fit TRBD1. This CDR3 spans 14 amino acids. V shed 4 bases and J 6 bases; nucleotides not matched to a gene: 7. Germline loops: CDR1 SGHNT, CDR2 YYREEE (reference sequence). The CDR3 DNA follows: TGTGCCAGCAGCGCCGGGACAGGGCGAAATGGCTACACCTTC. Residues: CASSAGTGRNGYTF.

This clonotype has just a few counts. The V and J genes are TRBV29-1 and TRBJ2-7; D call uncertain. The CDR3 has 13 amino acids. Germline V CDR1 and CDR2: SQVTM, ANQGSEA. Deletions cut 8 bases from V and 1 base from J, with 15 bases between. The DNA for the CDR3 is TGCAGCCCTCCCCAGAAACCTTCCTACGAGCAGTACTTC. It yields the protein CSPPQKPSYEQYF.

This clonotype was found a few times. The chain links TRBV6-6 to TRBJ2-5, with D hard to call. V lost 0 bases and J 1 base, leaving 9 bases between the germline ends. Germline V lookup: CDR1 MNHNY, CDR2 SVGAGI (reference sequence). This CDR3 region has 15 residues. The CDR3 here is CASSYSARTQETQYF. The CDR3 DNA sequence: TGTGCCAGCAGTTACTCGGCTCGGACCCAAGAGACCCAGTACTTC.

This clonotype was counted at least ten times. The V and J genes are TRBV7-2 and TRBJ2-5; D remains ambiguous. V lost 1 base, J lost 5 bases, and 11 bases lay in between. The CDR3 runs to 14 residues. Germline V lookup: CDR1 SGHTA, CDR2 FQGNSA. Written as DNA, the CDR3 is TGTGCCAGCAGCTTAGGACTCTACGAGGAGACCCAGTACTTC. As protein: CASSLGLYEETQYF.

Remarks on this clonotype: Germline is not matched at one junction end, which may reflect a read error. The CDR3 loop reads CASSLKQDQLF. CDR3 bases: TGTGCCAGCAGCTTAAAACAGGATCAACTCTTT. V and J are TRBV7-9 and TRBJ1-1, with D perhaps TRBD1 (5 bases). Germline CDR1 reads SEHNR; CDR2 reads FQNEAQ (reference sequence). The CDR3 runs to 11 residues.

This chain joins TRBV29-1 and TRBJ1-2, with D unresolved. This CDR3 has 14 amino acids. The ends were cut back, 8 bases at V and 5 bases at J, with 21 bases in the middle. In germline, CDR1 is SQVTM, CDR2 ANQGSEA. The CDR3 DNA is TGCAGCCTCCCCCGGAGGGATGAGCATTATGGCTACACCTTC. Translated: CSLPRRDEHYGYTF. Drawing the rest from reference TRBV29-1 and TRBJ1-2, the complete variable domain is SAVISQKPSRDICQRGTSLTIQCQVDSQVTMMFWYRQQPGQSLTLIATANQGSEATYESGFVIDKFPISRPNLTFSTLTVSNMSPEDSSIYLCSLPRRDEHYGYTFGSGTRLTVV.

This clonotype was picked up many times. This chain connects TRBV4-1 to TRBJ2-1; TRBD2 matches at 7 bases. Germline CDR1 and CDR2: MGHRA and YSYEKL. This CDR3 contains 14 residues. Trimming at V came to 11 bases and at J to 0 bases, leaving 7 bases not matched to a gene. This CDR3 is CASTSVGSYNEQFF. The CDR3 nucleotides read TGCGCCTCCACTAGCGTCGGCTCCTACAATGAGCAGTTCTTC.

The V gene is TRBV7-9, the J gene TRBJ2-7, with 7 bases aligning to TRBD2. Germline V gene sequence: CDR1 SEHNR, CDR2 FQNEAQ (reference sequence). J lost 1 base, V lost 5 bases, and 11 bases had no gene match. This CDR3 is built from 16 residues. In DNA form, the CDR3 reads TGTGCCAGCAGCCCGAGGGAGGGCAATTCTTCCTACGAGCAGTACTTC. Protein sequence: CASSPREGNSSYEQYF.

This clonotype came up a few times. J is TRBJ2-7 and V is TRBV5-4; D might be TRBD1 (5 bases). The germline CDR1 and CDR2 sequences are SGHNT and YYREEE (reference sequence). V was trimmed by 4 bases and J by 2 bases, leaving 10 bases between them. This CDR3 has 13 residues. CDR3 sequence reads: CASSPWGTYEQYV. The CDR3 nucleotides read TGTGCCAGCAGCCCCTGGGGCACCTACGAGCAGTACGTC.

This clonotype was seen a few times. The chain couples TRBV6-2 or TRBV6-3 to TRBJ2-7, with D unclear. The ends were cut back, 2 bases at V and 3 bases at J, with 5 bases in the middle. The CDR3 is 12 residues long. Germline V gene lookup returns CDR1 MNHEY and CDR2 SVGEGT. The chain's CDR3 is CASSYRRYEQYV. The CDR3 region has the DNA TGTGCCAGCAGTTACCGGCGCTACGAGCAGTACGTC.

The chain links TRBV6-2 or TRBV6-3 to TRBJ2-5, with 8 bases matching TRBD1. This CDR3 is 15 amino acids long. J gave up 1 base and V 8 bases, and 9 bases lay outside the gene matches. Germline loops: CDR1 MNHEY, CDR2 SVGEGT. The CDR3 loop is CASGRLTGVQETQYF. The CDR3 DNA reads TGTGCCAGCGGTCGATTGACAGGGGTCCAAGAGACCCAGTACTTC.

The V gene is TRBV20-1, the J gene TRBJ1-2; a weak D match, TRBD1 (6 bases). The CDR3 covers 12 residues. Germline-derived CDR1 and CDR2 are DFQATT and SNEGSKA (reference sequence). The ends were cut back, 6 bases at V and 3 bases at J, with 11 bases in the middle. The CDR3 loop is CSAHAGDYGYTF. Written as DNA, the CDR3 is TGCAGTGCCCACGCAGGGGACTATGGCTACACCTTC.

This clonotype was seen ten or more times. The chain joins TRBV4-1 to TRBJ2-7, with D possibly being TRBD1 or TRBD2 (6 bases each). Germline CDR1 is MGHRA and CDR2 is YSYEKL. Trimming pared 1 base from V and 0 bases from J, leaving 10 bases between. This CDR3 comprises 15 residues. DNA of the CDR3: TGCGCCAGCAGCCAAGGGCGGGACACCTCCTACGAGCAGTACTTC. As protein: CASSQGRDTSYEQYF.

The CDR3, as DNA: TGTGCCAGCAGTGATGGGACTAGCGAGCAAGAGACCCAGTACTTC. It specifies CASSDGTSEQETQYF. This chain uses TRBV28 with TRBJ2-5, with 10 bases that match TRBD2. V lost 5 bases, J lost 2 bases, and 5 bases stayed unmatched. Germline lookup yields CDR1 MDHEN and CDR2 SYDVKM. This CDR3 has 15 amino acids.

The chain links TRBV4-3 to TRBJ2-2; D is undetermined. Germline CDR1 is LGHNA and CDR2 is YSLEER. The V end lost 0 bases, the J end lost 11 bases, and 7 bases lay between the germline ends. This CDR3 is 12 amino acids long. The DNA of the CDR3 is TGCGCCAGCAGCCAAGATAGTCGAGAGCTGTTTTTT. Translated, it gives CASSQDSRELFF.

This clonotype was seen only a few times. V gene TRBV25-1 combines with J gene TRBJ1-1; D gene ambiguous. The ends were cut back, 2 bases at V and 2 bases at J, with 18 bases in the middle. CDR1 MGHDK and CDR2 SYGVNS come from the germline V gene. The length of the CDR3 is 17 residues. The CDR3: CASSEGYAEASNTEAFF. In nucleotides, the CDR3 is TGTGCCAGCAGTGAAGGATACGCCGAGGCCAGTAACACTGAAGCTTTCTTT. Variable domain in full (rest from reference TRBV25-1 and TRBJ1-1): EADIYQTPRYLVIGTGKKITLECSQTMGHDKMYWYQQDPGMELHLIHYSYGVNSTEKGDLSSESTVSRIRTEHFPLTLESARPSHTSQYLCASSEGYAEASNTEAFFGQGTRLTVV.